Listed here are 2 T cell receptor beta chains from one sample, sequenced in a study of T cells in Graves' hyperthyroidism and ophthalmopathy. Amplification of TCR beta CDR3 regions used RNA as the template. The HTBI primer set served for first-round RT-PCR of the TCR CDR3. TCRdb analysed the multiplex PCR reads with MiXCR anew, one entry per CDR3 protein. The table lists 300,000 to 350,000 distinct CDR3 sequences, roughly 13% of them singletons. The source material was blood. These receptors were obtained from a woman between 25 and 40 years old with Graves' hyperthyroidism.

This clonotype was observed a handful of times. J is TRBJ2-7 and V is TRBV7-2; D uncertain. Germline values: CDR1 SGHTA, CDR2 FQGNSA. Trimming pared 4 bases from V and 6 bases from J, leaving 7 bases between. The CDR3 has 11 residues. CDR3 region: CASSSGFEQYF. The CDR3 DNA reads TGTGCCAGCAGCTCGGGCTTCGAGCAGTACTTC.

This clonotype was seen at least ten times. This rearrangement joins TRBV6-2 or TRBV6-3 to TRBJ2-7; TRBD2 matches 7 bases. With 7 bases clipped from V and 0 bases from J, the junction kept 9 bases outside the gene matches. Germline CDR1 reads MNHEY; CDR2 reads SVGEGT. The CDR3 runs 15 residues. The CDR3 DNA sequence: TGTGCCAGCACCCCTAAGGCGGGGGTCTCCTACGAGCAGTACTTC. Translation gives CASTPKAGVSYEQYF.